A single T cell receptor (beta chain) is shown here with its context. This CDR3 comprises 12 residues. TCRdb reprocessed the 5' RACE reads and keeps a single row for each CDR3 protein, giving no DNA. This specimen shows some 340,000 distinct CDR3 sequences; the ten leading clones hold around 4.9%. This entry is derived from a study of T cells expressing NK-cell markers. On the study more broadly: Seven donors tested HCMV-seropositive and one tested seronegative among the eight sequenced.

The sequenced material came from blood T cells: a sorted CD56 or NKG2C T cell subset, CD4+ or CD8+ T cells, or bulk PBMC T cells (not recorded which). The chain has TRBV12-3 or TRBV12-4 and TRBJ1-2; TCRdb's D gene call, TRBD1, goes unchecked for lack of DNA. This sequence was found in a man between 18 and 69 years old in good health. The CDR3 reads CASTGWFGGYTF.